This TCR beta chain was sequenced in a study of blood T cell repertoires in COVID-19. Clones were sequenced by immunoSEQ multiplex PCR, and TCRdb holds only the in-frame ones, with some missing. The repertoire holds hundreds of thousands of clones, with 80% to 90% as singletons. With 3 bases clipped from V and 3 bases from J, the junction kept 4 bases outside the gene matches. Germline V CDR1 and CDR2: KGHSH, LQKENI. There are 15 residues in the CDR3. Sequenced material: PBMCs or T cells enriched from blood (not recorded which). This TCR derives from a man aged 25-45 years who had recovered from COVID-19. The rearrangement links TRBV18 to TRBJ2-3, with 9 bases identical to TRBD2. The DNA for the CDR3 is TGTGCCAGCTCACCTAGACTAGCGGCTACAGATACGCAGTATTTT. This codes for CASSPRLAATDTQYF.